The 18 T cell receptor beta chains given below trace back to one sample, sequenced in a study of blood T cell repertoires in COVID-19. Libraries were prepared by immunoSEQ multiplex PCR; TCRdb keeps only in-frame clonotypes and omits some of them. The sample has 150,000 to 200,000 clones, 80% to 85% seen once; the top ten hold roughly 5%. Sequencing was carried out using peripheral blood. Every receptor here comes from a woman younger than 45 with acute or convalescent COVID-19.

The V call is TRBV6-2 or TRBV6-3, the J call TRBJ1-4; 8 bases align to TRBD1. Unmatched junction bases numbered 16, after V lost 5 bases and J lost 5 bases. Germline CDR1 is MNHEY and CDR2 is SVGEGT. The CDR3 has 18 residues. CDR3 region: CASSQNRDRRVENEKLFF. The CDR3 DNA sequence: TGTGCCAGCAGTCAAAATCGGGACAGGAGGGTCGAAAATGAAAAACTGTTTTTT.

V gene TRBV27 combines with J gene TRBJ2-1; the match to TRBD2 covers 11 bases. Germline-derived CDR1 and CDR2 are MNHEY and SMNVEV (reference sequence). The CDR3 has 16 residues. V lost 4 bases, J lost 4 bases, and 6 bases stayed unmatched. The CDR3 sequence: CASSYGTSGLYNEQFF. The CDR3 DNA follows: TGTGCCAGCAGTTATGGGACTAGCGGCCTTTACAATGAGCAGTTCTTC.

The rearrangement links TRBV30 to TRBJ1-5; D is perhaps TRBD1 (6 bases). The V and J ends lost 1 base and 3 bases respectively, with 10 bases between them. Per germline, CDR1 GTSNPN and CDR2 SVGIG (reference sequence). The CDR3 consists of 14 residues. The CDR3 sequence: CAWSARQVNQPQHF. CDR3 DNA: TGTGCCTGGAGTGCGAGACAGGTCAATCAGCCCCAGCATTTT.

The chain links TRBV13 to TRBJ1-2; D possibly corresponds to TRBD1 (6 bases). This CDR3 spans 14 amino acids. Germline CDR1 reads PRHDT; CDR2 reads FYEKMQ (reference sequence). V lost 5 bases, J lost 4 bases, and 14 bases lay in between. Here the CDR3 reads CASSVTGRSYGYTF. The CDR3 nucleotides read TGTGCCAGCAGCGTAACAGGGCGATCCTATGGCTACACCTTC.

The chain carries TRBV28 and TRBJ2-7; 13 bases line up with TRBD2. In germline, CDR1 is MDHEN, CDR2 SYDVKM. V lost 5 bases to trimming and J lost 4 bases; unmatched junction nucleotides: 8. CDR3 size: 16 residues. CDR3 bases: TGTGCCAGCAGTCCCGGGACTAGCGGGGCGGTATACGAGCAGTACTTC. Residues: CASSPGTSGAVYEQYF. The whole variable domain, remainder taken from reference TRBV28 and TRBJ2-7, is DVKVTQSSRYLVKRTGEKVFLECVQDMDHENMFWYRQDPGLGLRLIYFSYDVKMKEKGDIPEGYSVSREKKERFSLILESASTNQTSMYLCASSPGTSGAVYEQYFGPGTRLTVT.

This rearrangement joins TRBV28 to TRBJ1-1; TRBD1 is a possible D gene (6 bases). Germline V CDR1 and CDR2: MDHEN, SYDVKM. This CDR3 comprises 13 residues. Trimming took 8 bases from V and 2 from J, leaving 12 bases between them. The CDR3 nucleotides are TGTGCCAGCCAGGGGCAACTTAACACTGAAGCTTTCTTT. This gives the protein CASQGQLNTEAFF.

The V call is TRBV6-6, the J call TRBJ1-1, with D uncertain. The CDR3 is made up of 13 amino acids. Trimming stripped 0 bases from V and 1 base from J, with 3 bases between. Germline assignment: CDR1 MNHNY and CDR2 SVGAGI (reference sequence). CDR3 bases: TGTGCCAGCAGTTACTCTAAGAACACTGAAGCTTTCTTT. Its protein product is CASSYSKNTEAFF.

The chain recombines TRBV10-2 with TRBJ2-1; 9 bases fit TRBD1. J gave up 5 bases and V 8 bases, and 7 bases lay outside the gene matches. The CDR3 spans 14 residues. Per germline, CDR1 WSHSY and CDR2 SAAADI. CDR3 protein: CASLGQGNHNEQFF. In DNA, the CDR3 is TGCGCCAGCCTTGGACAGGGGAACCACAATGAGCAGTTCTTC.

The chain combines TRBV28 with TRBJ2-2; 11 bases fit TRBD2. V shed 2 bases, J shed 3 bases, and the junction held 5 bases outside the gene matches. In germline, CDR1 is MDHEN, CDR2 SYDVKM. CDR3 length: 17 residues. CDR3 DNA sequence: TGTGCCAGCAGTTTAGGCAGACTAGCGGGGTACACCGGGGAGCTGTTTTTT. As protein: CASSLGRLAGYTGELFF.

In its sample, this clone was seen once. The chain has TRBV4-1 and TRBJ1-1, with D possibly matching TRBD1 (5 bases). Trimming cost V 0 bases and J 9 bases, with 11 bases left between them. The V gene's germline CDR1 is MGHRA and CDR2 YSYEKL. This CDR3 region has 13 residues. CDR3 in DNA: TGCGCCAGCAGCCAAGATGGGGGGGAGAAAGCTTTCTTT. It is translated as CASSQDGGEKAFF.

The J gene is TRBJ2-7, the V gene TRBV15; maybe TRBD1 (5 bases). The length of the CDR3 is 12 residues. CDR1 is LNHNV and CDR2 is YYDKDF in the germline V gene (reference sequence). V gave up 6 bases and J gave up 7 bases, with 13 bases separating them. The CDR3 spells CATRFTKGEQYF. The DNA of the CDR3 is TGTGCCACCAGGTTCACGAAGGGGGAGCAGTACTTC.

V is TRBV27 and J is TRBJ1-1; 8 bases line up with TRBD1. The V gene end was trimmed by 5 bases and the J gene end by 4 bases; junction bases not matched to a gene: 3. The CDR3 runs 13 residues. Germline loops: CDR1 MNHEY, CDR2 SMNVEV (reference sequence). The DNA of the CDR3 is TGTGCCAGCAGTGTTGACAGGGGCACTGAAGCTTTCTTT. It encodes CASSVDRGTEAFF.

The V call is TRBV5-6, the J call TRBJ2-7; D is unclear. The CDR3 totals 14 residues. V lost 0 bases to trimming and J lost 0 bases, with 7 bases between them. CDR1 is SGHDT, CDR2 YYEEEE, per germline. The CDR3 region is CASSLVLSSYEQYF. In nucleotides, the CDR3 is TGTGCCAGCAGCTTGGTTCTGAGCTCCTACGAGCAGTACTTC.

V is TRBV6-4 and J is TRBJ2-5, with TRBD1 as a possible D gene (6 bases). Trimming took off 5 bases at V and 1 base at J, with 14 bases between the two ends. Germline lookup yields CDR1 MRHNA and CDR2 SNTAGT. This CDR3 is built from 15 residues. The CDR3 region has the DNA TGTGCCAGCAGTCAGATAGGGGGTTCCCAAGAGACCCAGTACTTC. Amino acids: CASSQIGGSQETQYF.

V and J are TRBV7-2 and TRBJ1-5; TRBD1 is a possible D gene (5 bases). Germline-derived CDR1 and CDR2 are SGHTA and FQGNSA. V was clipped by 2 bases and J by 7 bases, with 15 bases between them. The CDR3 is made up of 15 amino acids. For the CDR3, the DNA is TGTGCCAGCAGCTTAATGGGGCAGGTTAACCAGCCCCAGCATTTT. It yields the protein CASSLMGQVNQPQHF.

V usage is TRBV6-5 and J usage is TRBJ1-1; D not certain. The CDR3 loop spans 12 amino acids. V dropped 6 bases and J dropped 3 bases, with 8 bases sitting between them. Germline assignment: CDR1 MNHEY and CDR2 SVGAGI. The CDR3 here is CASRLGDTEAFF. CDR3 sequence (DNA): TGTGCCAGCAGGCTCGGGGACACTGAAGCTTTCTTT.

V is TRBV19 and J is TRBJ1-5; 9 bases agree with TRBD1. Germline assignment: CDR1 LNHDA and CDR2 SQIVND (reference sequence). The CDR3 length is 16 residues. Germline trimming cut 7 bases from V and 6 bases from J; bases unmatched to any gene: 13. The CDR3 DNA reads as TGTGCCAGTACCAAGGGGACAGGGTACCTGGGTCAGCCCCAGCATTTT. Translating gives CASTKGTGYLGQPQHF.

The chain has TRBV3-1 (or the pseudogene TRBV3-2) and TRBJ2-1, with D possibly matching TRBD1 (6 bases). Germline V gene data show CDR1 as LGHDT and CDR2 as YNNKEL (reference sequence). Trimming took 4 bases from V and 8 from J, leaving 18 bases between them. The CDR3 sequence is 15 residues long. CDR3 sequence (DNA): TGTGCCAGCAGCCTCGAACAGGGCCCGAACCATGAGCAGTTCTTC. Protein sequence: CASSLEQGPNHEQFF.